This paragraph reports one TCR beta chain. Its antigen is unknown. This sample stems from a study of T cells in women clearing cervical HPV infection. Findings of the study overall: Richness plus V gene abundances separated cases from controls with AUC about 0.83.

The repertoire was sequenced with immunoSEQ multiplex PCR; TCRdb's copy has only in-frame clones and lacks some. The clone table shows just over 20,000 clones, with the ten largest holding roughly 4.9%. Input material: blood buffy coat. This TCR derives from a woman between 18 and 75 years old with a cervical HPV16 infection that either progressed to CIN3+ or cleared (not recorded which).

CDR3 amino acids: CASSQTPTNEKLFF. The covered CDR3 bases are TGCGCCAGCAGCCAAACTCCAACTAATGAAAAA. The rearrangement uses TRBV4-1 and TRBJ1-4; D is unresolved. The DNA ends 3 residues before the CDR3 does, and the rest of the CDR3 is filled in from the germline J gene. CDR3 length: 14 amino acids. V was shortened by 2 bases and J by 0 bases, with 4 bases between the two germline ends. The germline gives CDR1 MGHRA, CDR2 YSYEKL.